This T cell receptor beta chain originates from a study of cytomegalovirus exposure and HLA in healthy donors (dated 2017 in TCRdb). Background on the whole study: An earlier analysis of about 560 of the donors reported around 280 Gb of sequence data and 117 million unique TCR beta sequences obtained from about 170 million T cells. An early release covering about 600 HLA-typed donors comprised approximately 300 gigabases of sequencing data and approximately 85 million unique TCR sequences. The genetic ancestry cluster associated with self-reported Caucasian donors included about 84% of the roughly 380 genotyped donors. The study was designed to test whether signatures of past pathogen exposure could be identified by cataloging public T cell receptors. The study profiled the T cell repertoires of fewer than 850 subjects by immunosequencing and related them to cytomegalovirus serostatus. In addition to the first cohort of several hundred subjects, a separate validation cohort of over 90 different subjects was used. To predict cytomegalovirus infection status, the study brought together high-throughput TCR immunosequencing, statistical association of individual TCRs with disease status, and machine learning. To study patterns of TCR occurrence, a later analysis re-analyzed previously published TCR beta repertoires from 550 to 800 donors and added high-resolution HLA genotyping. The later analysis used no new phenotypic data to find candidate immune exposures, relying instead on TCR beta sequences and their occurrence across donors. To decide whether each TCR beta V gene segment behaved as functional or pseudogenic, an earlier analysis of some 600 of the donors relied on high-throughput TCR beta sequencing. Donor age, sex, ethnicity and CMV serostatus were compiled alongside the repertoire data. In a later genetic analysis, genome-wide SNP genotypes for about 65% of the 666 donors were used, and that subset was treated as a discovery cohort. Every discovery cohort repertoire had been produced on one sequencing platform. Class I and class II HLA loci were covered by the typing at four-digit resolution. Typing coverage differed by locus: A, B, C, DRB1 and DQB1 were typed in about 629-640 donors, DQA1 in about 560, DPA1 in some 610, and DPB1 in just under 490. Several DR-DQ haplotypes were treated as single units for association and clustering because of strong linkage in the cohort. Among 300 to 500 genotyped donors of the cohort, an average of roughly 230,000 unique TCR beta nucleotide sequences was sequenced per donor, of which 15% to 20% were non-productive.

What the work shows at the level of the full study, not this receptor alone: Because the 87-base-pair reads could not distinguish some IMGT-functional V segments, including TRBV6-2 and TRBV6-3, those segments were excluded. Roughly uniform sequencing depth across donors was assumed in presence/absence analyses, although this assumption may not hold. While some public TCRs were present in many individuals, most TCR sequences turned up only very rarely across donors. A further reported finding was that TCR beta sequences accurately predicted the HLA-A and HLA-B alleles for most subjects in the first cohort. In a later analysis, several top co-occurrence clusters were reported to appear linked to parvovirus B19, influenza, CMV and Epstein-Barr virus. A later genetic analysis associated a missense DCLRE1C variant with V-gene and J-gene trimming of TCR beta chains, and an independent cohort replicated the association. A cluster of highly shared sequence variants was judged likely to represent a technical artifact of the sequencing pipeline. Linkage disequilibrium might explain the correlated functional status among segregating V segments, but an unknown experimental factor could not be ruled out. When HLA alleles, especially DR and DQ, strongly co-occurred, TCR associations were difficult to assign to individual alleles. The classifier was reported to diagnose cytomegalovirus status with high specificity and sensitivity in both the original and validation cohorts. Because counts were too low, roughly 16 rarely observed V segments, including chromosome 9 orphons, were excluded from the earlier analysis of a few hundred of the donors. The only immune exposure information available for the cohort was CMV serostatus. Because HLA typing was missing for some donors at each locus, association tests included only the typed subset. Three of the identified cytomegalovirus-associated TCR beta chains were confirmed in vitro to be specific for cytomegalovirus antigens. The authors suggested that the approach could potentially be extended to other disease states and immunological phenotypes. A later analysis associated roughly 17,000 TCR beta sequences with specific HLA alleles at a false discovery rate of 0.05. In a later analysis, most CMV-associated TCR beta chains were found to appear HLA-restricted, with HLA associations seemingly driven largely by CMV exposure. Broadly in line with IMGT annotations, most TCR beta V segments showed up in productive rearrangements about 87% or about 30% of the time in an earlier analysis of roughly 590 of the donors. Compared with equally common non-associated chains, HLA-associated TCR beta chains in a later analysis were more clonally expanded and had lower generation probabilities. In a later genetic analysis, fewer N-insertions in productive TCRs were reported among donors in an Asian-associated ancestry cluster than the approximately 710-donor mean. In a later analysis, TCR association rates were found to vary across HLA loci, with the most associated TCRs seen for DRB1 alleles and the fewest for HLA-C alleles. The study gave a list of some 150 TCR beta chains associated with cytomegalovirus. This cohort had only TCR beta chains sequenced, and the lack of alpha or paired-chain data limited which features could be detected.

Trimmed from V: 1 base; trimmed from J: 8 bases; junction bases lacking a gene match: 12. Taken from cysteine to phenylalanine, the CDR3 has 16 residues. The DNA shown is the 48-base CDR3, in frame from base 1. From a lookup of the germline V gene, CDR1 and CDR2 are MDHEN and SYDVKM. Receptors were amplified or captured by the immunoSEQ multiplex PCR assay. For the multiplex PCR, a mixture combining 60 forward primers for TCR Vbeta segments and 13 reverse primers for TCR Jbeta segments was used. Amplification of the CDR3 region of rearranged TCR beta genes was performed with a multiplex PCR assay on genomic DNA. The Illumina HiSeq System was used to sequence the amplified TCR beta libraries as 87-base-pair reads. In the paper's pipeline: Across the 500 to 850 repertoires, a later analysis counted tens of millions of unique TCR beta chains, roughly 11 million of which were shared by at least two donors. Raw reads were error-corrected and collapsed into unique sequences with a nearest-neighbor algorithm that merged closely related sequences to remove PCR and sequencing errors. Alignment of CDR3 sequences to IMGT reference sequences was used to assign V, D and J gene segments. For a sequence to be retained, a match of at least six nucleotides to both a V gene segment and a J gene segment was required. A rearrangement was called productive if the CDR3 had no stop codons and remained in frame with V and J, and every other rearrangement was called non-productive. Following IMGT convention, CDR3 was defined as the stretch from the second conserved V-encoded cysteine to the conserved J-encoded phenylalanine. The earlier analysis of some 580 of the donors excluded any sequence lacking an unambiguous match to a single V gene segment. In an earlier analysis of almost 600 of the donors, a V segment was called functional when productive rearrangements were above 56.7%, and segregating when the standard deviation between donors exceeded 5%. A statistical classification framework was developed to diagnose cytomegalovirus status using the catalog of TCR beta chain sequences. A later analysis assigned V and J genes by comparing TCR nucleotide sequences with IMGT/GENE-DB human TR gene sequences. Using the TCRdist pipeline, a later analysis assigned CDR3 sequences along with most-parsimonious VDJ recombination scenarios. A later analysis defined each TCR beta chain by its CDR3 amino acid sequence plus V-gene family, and excluded reads lacking a unique V-gene family. To address suspected cross-contamination and a sequencing artifact, a later analysis removed 450 to 700 highly shared, low-generation-probability nucleotide sequences. In a later analysis, a clonal expansion index for each public chain was calculated from normalized within-repertoire ranks of inferred template counts. A later analysis computed generation probabilities with a VDJ recombination model fitted to out-of-frame rearrangements, and checked the results against IGoR. In a later analysis, TCR-TCR, TCR-HLA and TCR-CMV co-occurrence was scored with hypergeometric tests, and a repertoire-size bias correction was applied to TCR pairs. A later analysis estimated false discovery rates by permuting HLA or CMV assignments 20 times. In a later analysis, co-occurring TCRs were grouped using DBSCAN, and TCRdist sequence similarity was added for clustering within HLA-allele-positive subsets. Repertoires with fewer than 30,000 or more than 120,000 public chains were left out of co-occurrence clustering, as were five repertoires with anomalous nucleotide sharing. Entries here come from immuneACCESS through TCRdb and include only in-frame sequences with V and J called. Some clones fail to appear in such tables; in the studies checked, an unresolved V gene covers under half of the shortfall, and the cause of the remainder is unknown. Clone size and V and J calls were adopted from that table, with D and trimming inferred from the DNA. Recorded for this sample are roughly 250,000 clones; about four fifths of them occurred a single time. The ten top clones hold about 0.3% of the sample.

Comments on this clone: No cognate antigen has been identified for it. The sample holds no much larger clone one base away, and base qualities are not on file.

The cohort comprised fewer than 750 healthy bone marrow donors. All cohort members were sampled while nominally healthy, although unrecorded immune exposures were likely present. The donor tested CMV seronegative and was one of the 352 seronegative cohort members. Every donor gave a peripheral blood sample, and the peripheral blood mononuclear cells from that sample were used for TCR beta sequencing. The Qiagen DNeasy Blood Extraction Kit was used to extract genomic DNA from the blood cell samples. This TCR was recovered from a girl aged 2 to 9 in good health and CMV-seronegative. Rearrangement joined TRBV28 to TRBJ1-1, with TRBD1 identical over 8 junction bases. Sequenced: PBMCs. The nucleotides are TGTGCCAGCAGTTTATTGTTCCCGGGACAGGAGCTAGAAGCTTTCTTT. Its protein product is CASSLLFPGQELEAFF.